This TCR beta chain emerged from a study of somatic mutations in cytotoxic T cells in rheumatoid arthritis. With 6 bases clipped from V and 3 bases from J, the junction kept 5 bases outside the gene matches. This CDR3 is 15 amino acids long. Germline-derived CDR1 and CDR2 are MDHEN and SYDVKM. Study findings and constraints: Measured CD8+ T-cell clonality, a value compared between rheumatoid arthritis patients and age-matched healthy controls, did not differ significantly. For patients with rheumatoid arthritis, CD8+ clonality went up with age, while healthy controls showed no such change. A largest CD8+ clone above 20% of CD8+ cells occurred in about an eighth of the roughly 60 patients. Adjustment for multiple comparisons was not applied to the slight TRBV07 underrepresentation observed in rheumatoid arthritis patients.

The data were produced by immunoSEQ multiplex PCR, yet TCRdb's version contains in-frame clones alone and is incomplete. The sample consists of approximately 33,000 clones, 70% to 85% of them appearing once. Remarks on this clone: Its antigen is not identified.

The sample comprised CD8+ T cells sorted from blood. This receptor was taken from a man between 35 and 55 years old in good health. The J gene is TRBJ2-3, the V gene TRBV28, with TRBD2 matching over 11 bases. CDR3 region: CASSQLAGATDTQYF. The CDR3, as DNA: TGTGCCAGCAGCCAACTAGCGGGAGCTACAGATACGCAGTATTTT.